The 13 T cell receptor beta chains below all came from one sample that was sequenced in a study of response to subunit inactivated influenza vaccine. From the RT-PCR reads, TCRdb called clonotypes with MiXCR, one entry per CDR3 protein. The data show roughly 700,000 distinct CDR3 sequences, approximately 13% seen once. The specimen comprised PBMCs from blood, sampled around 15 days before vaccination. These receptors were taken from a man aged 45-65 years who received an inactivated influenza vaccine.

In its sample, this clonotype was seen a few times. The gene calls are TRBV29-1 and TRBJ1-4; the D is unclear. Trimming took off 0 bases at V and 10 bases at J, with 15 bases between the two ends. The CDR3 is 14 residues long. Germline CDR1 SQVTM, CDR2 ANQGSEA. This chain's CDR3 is CSVEDRYREGKLFF. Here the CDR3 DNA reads TGCAGCGTTGAAGATCGGTACCGAGAAGGAAAACTGTTTTTT.

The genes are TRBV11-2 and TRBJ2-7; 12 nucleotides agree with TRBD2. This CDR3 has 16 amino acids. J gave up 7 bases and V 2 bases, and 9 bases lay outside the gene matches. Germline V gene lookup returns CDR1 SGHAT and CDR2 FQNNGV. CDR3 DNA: TGTGCCAGCAGCTTATCTAGCGGGGGGGCCGTCCGGGAGCAGTACTTC. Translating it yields CASSLSSGGAVREQYF.

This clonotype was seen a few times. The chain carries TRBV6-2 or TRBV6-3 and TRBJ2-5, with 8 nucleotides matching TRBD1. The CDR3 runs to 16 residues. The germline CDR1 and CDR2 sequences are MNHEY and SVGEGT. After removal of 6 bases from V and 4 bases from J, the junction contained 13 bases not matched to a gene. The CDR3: CASSGSGGLSGETQYF. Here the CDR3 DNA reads TGTGCCAGCAGCGGATCAGGGGGCTTGAGTGGAGAGACCCAGTACTTC.

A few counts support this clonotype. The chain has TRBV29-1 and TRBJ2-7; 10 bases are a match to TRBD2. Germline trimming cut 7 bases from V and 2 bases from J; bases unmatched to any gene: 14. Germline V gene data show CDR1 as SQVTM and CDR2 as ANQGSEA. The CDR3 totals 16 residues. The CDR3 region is CSANRLEAGGPYEQYF. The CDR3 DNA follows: TGCAGCGCCAACCGTCTTGAAGCGGGAGGGCCCTACGAGCAGTACTTC.

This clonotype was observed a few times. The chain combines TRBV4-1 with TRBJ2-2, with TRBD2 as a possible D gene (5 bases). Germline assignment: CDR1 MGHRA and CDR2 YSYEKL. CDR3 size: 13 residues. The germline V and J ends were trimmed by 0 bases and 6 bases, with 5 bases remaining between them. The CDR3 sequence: CASSQERAGELFF. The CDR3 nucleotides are TGCGCCAGCAGCCAAGAGAGGGCCGGGGAGCTGTTTTTT.

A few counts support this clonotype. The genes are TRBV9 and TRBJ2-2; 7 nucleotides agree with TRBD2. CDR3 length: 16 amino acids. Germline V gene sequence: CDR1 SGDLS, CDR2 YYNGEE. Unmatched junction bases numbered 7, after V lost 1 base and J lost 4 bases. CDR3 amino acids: CASSVTGRGITGELFF. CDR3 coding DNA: TGTGCCAGCAGCGTAACGGGGCGGGGGATCACCGGGGAGCTGTTTTTT. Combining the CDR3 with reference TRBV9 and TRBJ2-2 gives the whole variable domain DSGVTQTPKHLITATGQRVTLRCSPRSGDLSVYWYQQSLDQGLQFLIQYYNGEERAKGNILERFSAQQFPDLHSELNLSSLELGDSALYFCASSVTGRGITGELFFGEGSRLTVL.

The CDR3 sequence is CASSLRQGGYYGYTF. The CDR3, as DNA: TGTGCCAGCAGTCTTCGACAGGGAGGTTACTATGGCTACACCTTC. The V and J genes are TRBV2 and TRBJ1-2, with TRBD1 matching over 7 bases. V was pared by 5 bases and J by 3 bases, with 9 bases of the junction left unmatched. There are 15 residues in the CDR3. In germline, CDR1 is SNHLY, CDR2 FYNNEI.

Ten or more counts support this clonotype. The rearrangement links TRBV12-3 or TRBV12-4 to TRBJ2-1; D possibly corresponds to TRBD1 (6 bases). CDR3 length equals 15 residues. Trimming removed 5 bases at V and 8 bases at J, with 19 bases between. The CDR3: CASSTTGPGGDEQFF. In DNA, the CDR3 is TGTGCCAGCAGTACTACAGGGCCAGGTGGGGATGAGCAGTTCTTC.

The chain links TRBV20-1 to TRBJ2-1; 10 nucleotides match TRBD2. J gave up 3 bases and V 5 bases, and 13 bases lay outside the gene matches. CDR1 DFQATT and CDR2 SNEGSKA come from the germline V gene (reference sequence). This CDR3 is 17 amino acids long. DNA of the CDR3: TGCAGTGCTCCAGCCGGGACTAGCGCCGATAACTACAATGAGCAGTTCTTC. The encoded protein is CSAPAGTSADNYNEQFF.

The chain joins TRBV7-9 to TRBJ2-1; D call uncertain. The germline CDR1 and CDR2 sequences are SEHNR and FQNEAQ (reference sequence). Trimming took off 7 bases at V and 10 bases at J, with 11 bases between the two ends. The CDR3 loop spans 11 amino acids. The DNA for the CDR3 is TGTGCCAGCACCAAAGCTGGGGAGCAGTTCTTC. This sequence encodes CASTKAGEQFF.

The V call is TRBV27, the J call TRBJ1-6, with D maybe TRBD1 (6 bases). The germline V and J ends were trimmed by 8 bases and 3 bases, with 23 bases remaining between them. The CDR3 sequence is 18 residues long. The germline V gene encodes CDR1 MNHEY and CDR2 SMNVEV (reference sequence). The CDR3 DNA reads TGTGCCAGCGGCAAACAGGGTACTACGGAACGCTATAATTCACCCCTCCACTTT. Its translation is CASGKQGTTERYNSPLHF.

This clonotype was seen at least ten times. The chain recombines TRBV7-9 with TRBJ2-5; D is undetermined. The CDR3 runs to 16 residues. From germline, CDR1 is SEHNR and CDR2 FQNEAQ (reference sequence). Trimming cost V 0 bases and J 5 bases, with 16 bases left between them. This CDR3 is CASSLARPEVVETQYF. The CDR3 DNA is TGTGCCAGCAGCTTAGCTCGCCCAGAGGTCGTGGAGACCCAGTACTTC.

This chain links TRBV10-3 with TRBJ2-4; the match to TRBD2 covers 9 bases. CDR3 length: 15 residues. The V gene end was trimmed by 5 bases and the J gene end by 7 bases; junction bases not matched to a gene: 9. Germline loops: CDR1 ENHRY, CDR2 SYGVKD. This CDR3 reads CAISWAGGPENIQYF. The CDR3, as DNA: TGTGCCATCAGTTGGGCGGGAGGGCCGGAGAACATTCAGTACTTC.